The present entry profiles one T cell receptor beta chain with its context. CDR3 length: 15 residues. With 4 bases clipped from V and 0 bases from J, the junction kept 2 bases outside the gene matches. CDR1 and CDR2 from the germline V gene are SGHDT and YYEEEE. The sample is drawn from a study of shared clonotypes between healthy human individuals. Study-level background: Each donor contributed plates that comprised three CD4 naive, three CD4 memory, two CD8 naive and one CD8 memory.

Donors were healthy HIV-negative adults without recently reported acute infections or vaccinations. Produced via immunoSEQ multiplex PCR; TCRdb's table is partial and in-frame only. There are over 95,000 clones in the sample; over 65% occur only once, and roughly 23% lies in the top ten. This TCR came from a woman aged 25 to 39 in good health. The chain has TRBV5-6 and TRBJ2-5; 11 nucleotides match TRBD1. The sequenced sample was memory CD8+ T cells sorted from blood. Subset meaning: CD45RO+ cells pooled with CCR7-negative TemRA cells. CDR3 sequence reads: CASSRDRGYQETQYF. CDR3 coding DNA: TGTGCCAGCAGCAGGGACAGGGGGTACCAAGAGACCCAGTACTTC.